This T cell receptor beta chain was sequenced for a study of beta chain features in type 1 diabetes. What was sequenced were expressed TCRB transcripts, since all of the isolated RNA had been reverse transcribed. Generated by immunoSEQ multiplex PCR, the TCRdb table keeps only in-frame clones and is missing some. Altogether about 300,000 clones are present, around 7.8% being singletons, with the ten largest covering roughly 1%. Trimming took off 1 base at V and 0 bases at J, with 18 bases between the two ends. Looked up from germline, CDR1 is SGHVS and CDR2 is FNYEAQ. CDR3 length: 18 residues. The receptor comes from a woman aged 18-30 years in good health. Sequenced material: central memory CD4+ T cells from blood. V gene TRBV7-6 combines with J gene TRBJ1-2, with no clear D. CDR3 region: CASSLVRRSRSSNYGYTF. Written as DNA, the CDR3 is TGTGCCAGCAGCTTAGTCCGGCGCTCCCGCTCCTCTAACTATGGCTACACCTTC.